Shown below are 22 T cell receptor beta chains from a single sample sequenced in a study of neurological immune-mediated disorders. One entry per CDR3 protein, called by TCRdb with MiXCR from the 5' RACE reads. The sample includes roughly 62,000 distinct CDR3 sequences, around 2.3% seen only once; the top ten take approximately 3%. Material: PBMCs. The source of these receptors is a man aged 45-65 years with multiple sclerosis.

This clonotype was counted at least ten times. The V gene is TRBV27, the J gene TRBJ1-6, with D unresolved. V lost 4 bases and J 14 bases, leaving 9 bases between the germline ends. The CDR3 is 11 residues long. Germline V gene lookup returns CDR1 MNHEY and CDR2 SMNVEV (reference sequence). CDR3 amino acids: CASSSGWTLHF. The CDR3, as DNA: TGTGCCAGCAGTTCCGGGTGGACCCTCCACTTT.

This clonotype appeared many times. This chain uses TRBV5-1 with TRBJ2-7; TRBD1 matches 7 bases. The CDR3 is 15 amino acids. Germline lookup yields CDR1 SGHRS and CDR2 YFSETQ. Trimming took 4 bases from V and 5 from J; bases not matched to a gene: 12. In DNA, the CDR3 is TGCGCCAGCAGCATACAGGGGATTCAAGGAGACGAGCAGTACTTC. Amino acids: CASSIQGIQGDEQYF.

On this clonotype: This could be a read error, since a much larger clone is one nucleotide away. No conserved phenylalanine or tryptophan ends this CDR3, so it is likely a read error. CDR3 sequence (DNA): TGTGCCAGCAGTCTAAGAGAGGCACAGTACCTC. It specifies CASSLREAQYL. The genes are TRBV28 and TRBJ2-5; D unclear. Between the trimmed V and J ends, which lost 5 bases and 11 bases, there was a span of 12 bases. This CDR3 is 11 amino acids long. The germline gives CDR1 MDHEN, CDR2 SYDVKM.

V gene TRBV7-2 combines with J gene TRBJ2-7, with 7 nucleotides matching TRBD1. V lost 5 bases and J lost 3; bases outside the gene matches: 4. Germline V gene data show CDR1 as SGHTA and CDR2 as FQGNSA. The CDR3 is 13 residues long. This chain's CDR3 is CASSVRDSYEQYF. Written as DNA, the CDR3 is TGTGCCAGCAGCGTCCGGGACAGCTACGAGCAGTACTTC.

This clonotype occurred many times. J is TRBJ1-2 and V is TRBV5-1; 11 positions agree with TRBD1. V lost 3 bases, J lost 8 bases, and 3 bases stayed unmatched. This CDR3 contains 13 residues. CDR1 and CDR2 (germline): SGHRS, YFSETQ. The CDR3 nucleotides are TGCGCCAGCAGCTGGGACAGGGGGTTCGGCTACACCTTC. It codes for CASSWDRGFGYTF.

At least ten counts were recorded for this clonotype. The chain is built from TRBV5-1 and TRBJ2-2; 8 bases align to TRBD2. This CDR3 is 16 amino acids long. V shed 0 bases and J 3 bases; nucleotides not matched to a gene: 4. CDR1 is SGHRS, CDR2 YFSETQ, per germline. CDR3 protein: CASSLDRAGDTGELFF. The CDR3 nucleotides are TGCGCCAGCAGCTTGGATAGAGCGGGGGACACCGGGGAGCTGTTTTTT.

This clonotype was picked up many times. The rearrangement uses TRBV6-5 and TRBJ2-7; TRBD1 might be the D (6 bases). From germline, CDR1 is MNHEY and CDR2 SVGAGI. The CDR3 contains 14 residues. The germline V and J ends were trimmed by 6 bases and 5 bases, with 17 bases remaining between them. CDR3 bases: TGTGCCAGCAGGGACAGCGGAGCGTCGGACGAGCAGTACTTC. This codes for CASRDSGASDEQYF.

This clonotype was seen at least ten times. The V gene is TRBV20-1, the J gene TRBJ2-7; 7 bases are a match to TRBD1. From germline, CDR1 is DFQATT and CDR2 SNEGSKA (reference sequence). This CDR3 is built from 11 residues. CDR3 protein: CRGQSSYEQYF. CDR3 nucleotides: TGCAGGGGACAGAGCTCCTACGAGCAGTACTTC.

The chain is built from TRBV12-3 or TRBV12-4 and TRBJ2-1, with TRBD2 identical over 9 bases. The CDR3 is 14 amino acids. V gave up 7 bases and J gave up 2 bases; unmatched junction bases: 3. The CDR3, as DNA: TGTGCCAGCACAGTAGCGGGGGCCTACAATGAGCAGTTCTTC. This translates into CASTVAGAYNEQFF.

Ten or more counts support this clonotype. The chain links TRBV3-1 to TRBJ2-7; a weak D match, TRBD1 (5 bases). Trimming pared 2 bases from V and 3 bases from J, leaving 8 bases between. Per the germline V gene, CDR1 is LGHDT and CDR2 is YNNKEL (reference sequence). The CDR3 has 13 residues. In nucleotides, the CDR3 is TGTGCCAGCAGCCAATCGACAGTCTACGAGCAGTACTTC. The encoded protein is CASSQSTVYEQYF.

This clonotype was picked up many times. V and J are TRBV5-1 and TRBJ2-3, with a weak D call TRBD1 (5 bases). The germline V gene has CDR1 SGHRS and CDR2 YFSETQ. Trimming stripped 0 bases from V and 3 bases from J, with 14 bases between. The CDR3 is made up of 16 amino acids. As DNA, the CDR3 is TGCGCCAGCAGCTTGGCCCTGGGCGCAGGGACAGATACGCAGTATTTT. Protein product: CASSLALGAGTDTQYF.

The table lists this clonotype with many counts. J is TRBJ2-6 and V is TRBV9; 7 bases are shared with TRBD1. The germline V gene has CDR1 SGDLS and CDR2 YYNGEE. The CDR3 totals 21 residues. V shed 7 bases and J 2 bases; nucleotides not matched to a gene: 24. CDR3 nucleotides: TGTGCCAGCTGCAAGCCGACAGGGAAGGCCCTCTCTGGGGCTGGGGCCAACGTCCTGACTTTC. Translating it yields CASCKPTGKALSGAGANVLTF.

This clonotype is judged medium-sized. The chain joins TRBV3-1 to TRBJ1-2; D possibly corresponds to TRBD1 (6 bases). CDR1 is LGHDT, CDR2 YNNKEL, per germline (reference sequence). The CDR3 has 16 residues. Trimming took off 1 base at V and 4 bases at J, with 16 bases between the two ends. CDR3 region: CASSQAGGGGSYGYTF. CDR3 coding DNA: TGTGCCAGCAGCCAAGCTGGAGGGGGGGGTTCCTATGGCTACACCTTC.

In its sample, this clonotype was seen a few times. V is TRBV12-3 or TRBV12-4 and J is TRBJ2-2, with TRBD1 identical over 9 bases. This CDR3 region has 13 residues. V was pared by 4 bases and J by 9 bases, with 3 bases of the junction left unmatched. CDR3 sequence: CASSWTGDRELFF. CDR3 nucleotide sequence: TGTGCCAGCAGTTGGACAGGGGACAGGGAGCTGTTTTTT.

This clonotype was seen many times. The gene calls are TRBV7-8 and TRBJ1-5; 8 bases align to TRBD1. This CDR3 is built from 14 residues. Germline values: CDR1 SGHVS, CDR2 FQNEAQ. With V trimmed by 4 bases and J by 7 bases, 6 bases remained unmatched. The CDR3 DNA is TGTGCCAGCAGCTATTCAGGGGGCGACCAGCCCCAGCATTTT. Residues: CASSYSGGDQPQHF.

This clonotype came up many times. The chain links TRBV5-1 to TRBJ2-7; D is unresolved. In germline, CDR1 is SGHRS, CDR2 YFSETQ. The length of the CDR3 is 12 residues. V lost 4 bases and J lost 5, with 10 bases in between. The DNA of the CDR3 is TGCGCCAGCAGCGTACAGACAAACGAGCAGTACTTC. Its protein is CASSVQTNEQYF.

This clonotype was recorded at least ten times. V gene TRBV7-9 combines with J gene TRBJ2-3; 10 positions agree with TRBD2. The CDR3 totals 14 residues. Trimming removed 2 bases from V and 6 bases from J; junction bases left unmatched: 2. The germline gives CDR1 SEHNR, CDR2 FQNEAQ (reference sequence). The DNA for the CDR3 is TGTGCCAGCAGCTTATCGGGACTAGCGGATACGCAGTATTTT. It yields the protein CASSLSGLADTQYF.

Regarding this clonotype: As the CDR3 is not closed by the conserved phenylalanine or tryptophan, this likely results from a read error. The chain links TRBV27 to TRBJ2-7, with D unclear. Germline loops: CDR1 MNHEY, CDR2 SMNVEV (reference sequence). Trimming took 0 bases from V and 0 from J, leaving 9 bases between them. This CDR3 has 15 amino acids. The CDR3 reads CASSLSPRVSYEQYN. CDR3 in DNA: TGTGCCAGCAGTTTATCCCCTCGAGTCTCCTACGAGCAGTACAAC.

Concerning this clonotype: This could be a read error, since a much larger clone is one nucleotide away. The chain joins TRBV11-2 to TRBJ2-3, with TRBD1 matching over 8 bases. The length of the CDR3 is 15 residues. Germline-derived CDR1 and CDR2 are SGHAT and FQNNGV. The CDR3 region has the DNA TGTGCCAGCAGCCACCAGGGGGCTTTAGCAGATACGAAGTATTTT. Amino acid sequence: CASSHQGALADTKYF.

This sequence joins TRBV2 and TRBJ2-3; D is ambiguous. V gave up 2 bases and J gave up 2 bases, with 14 bases separating them. Germline CDR1 reads SNHLY; CDR2 reads FYNNEI. This CDR3 spans 16 amino acids. The CDR3 nucleotides read TGTGCCAGCAGTGAATACACTTCGGTCCTCACAGATACGCAGTATTTT. Its translation: CASSEYTSVLTDTQYF. The entire variable domain, with the rest obtained from reference TRBV2 and TRBJ2-3, is as follows: EPEVTQTPSHQVTQMGQEVILRCVPISNHLYFYWYRQILGQKVEFLVSFYNNEISEKSEIFDDQFSVERPDGSNFTLKIRSTKLEDSAMYFCASSEYTSVLTDTQYFGPGTRLTVL.

This clonotype has at least ten counts. This chain links TRBV29-1 with TRBJ1-1, with D hard to call. CDR1 is SQVTM, CDR2 ANQGSEA, per germline. The CDR3 sequence is 10 residues long. V shed 5 bases and J shed 3 bases, with 4 bases lying between them. The CDR3 bases are TGCAGCGTTAGGGACACTGAAGCTTTCTTT. As protein: CSVRDTEAFF.

At least ten counts were recorded for this clonotype. The rearrangement uses TRBV5-1 and TRBJ2-3, with TRBD2 matching over 8 bases. Germline lookup yields CDR1 SGHRS and CDR2 YFSETQ. V lost 4 bases to trimming and J lost 4 bases; unmatched junction nucleotides: 11. CDR3 length equals 16 residues. In DNA form, the CDR3 reads TGCGCCAGCAGCCCCCGCGCAAGCGGGAGTCCAGATACGCAGTATTTT. Residues: CASSPRASGSPDTQYF. Full variable domain (rest looked up from reference TRBV5-1 and TRBJ2-3): KAGVTQTPRYLIKTRGQQVTLSCSPISGHRSVSWYQQTPGQGLQFLFEYFSETQRNKGNFPGRFSGRQFSNSRSEMNVSTLELGDSALYLCASSPRASGSPDTQYFGPGTRLTVL.